Detailed here is one T cell receptor beta chain. Only in-frame clones appear in the TCRdb table, and some are missing; sequencing was by immunoSEQ multiplex PCR. The sample shows 200,000 to 250,000 clones, 84% of them seen only once. Germline lookup yields CDR1 SQVTM and CDR2 ANQGSEA. The CDR3 extends over 14 amino acids. The V gene end was trimmed by 2 bases and the J gene end by 4 bases; junction bases not matched to a gene: 4. The sample belongs to a study of blood T cell repertoires in COVID-19. The chain links TRBV29-1 to TRBJ2-3; TRBD2 aligns across 9 bases. This sequence originates from a man aged 50 or older with active or convalescent COVID-19. Sequencing used peripheral blood. CDR3 coding DNA: TGCAGCGTTGAATGGCTAGCGGGACCAGATACGCAGTATTTT. Amino acid sequence: CSVEWLAGPDTQYF.